The clone carrying this T cell receptor (beta chain) occurred a few times. This entry comes from a study of regulatory T cells in long-lasting Graves disease. Time point in this sample: newly diagnosed GD, antithyroid drugs for less than 3 months. Isolated PBMC RNA provided the starting material for the TCR library. CDR1 is SNHLY and CDR2 is FYNNEI in the germline V gene. The CDR3 contains 12 residues. V was pared by 8 bases and J by 3 bases, with 11 bases between. The TCR beta library used iRepertoire HTBI primers with Arm-PCR amplification of CDR3. TCRdb reprocessed the multiplex PCR reads via MiXCR and lists one record per CDR3 protein. The top ten clones hold more than 10% of a sample with 450,000 to 600,000 distinct CDR3 sequences, around 16% of them seen once. These data were also reused for a study on T cells in Graves' hyperthyroidism and ophthalmopathy.

This receptor was identified in a man aged 35 to 55 with Graves disease. The V and J genes are TRBV2 and TRBJ2-7; no clear D gene. This specimen consisted of peripheral blood mononuclear cells (PBMCs), obtained at new diagnosis, from a patient treated with antithyroid drugs. CDR3 nucleotides: TGTGCCAGCTCCGCGGCTGGCTACGAGCAGTACTTC. Translating gives CASSAAGYEQYF.